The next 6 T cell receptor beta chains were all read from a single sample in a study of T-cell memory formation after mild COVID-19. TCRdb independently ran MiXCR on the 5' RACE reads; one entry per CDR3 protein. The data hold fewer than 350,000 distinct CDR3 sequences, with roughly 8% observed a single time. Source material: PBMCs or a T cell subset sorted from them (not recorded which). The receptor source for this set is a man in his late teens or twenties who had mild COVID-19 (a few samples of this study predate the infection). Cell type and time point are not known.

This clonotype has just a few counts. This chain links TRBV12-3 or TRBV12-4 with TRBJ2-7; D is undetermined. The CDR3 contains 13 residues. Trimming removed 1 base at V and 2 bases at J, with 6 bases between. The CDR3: CASSLDLAYEQYF. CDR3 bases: TGTGCCAGCAGTTTAGATCTCGCCTACGAGCAGTACTTC.

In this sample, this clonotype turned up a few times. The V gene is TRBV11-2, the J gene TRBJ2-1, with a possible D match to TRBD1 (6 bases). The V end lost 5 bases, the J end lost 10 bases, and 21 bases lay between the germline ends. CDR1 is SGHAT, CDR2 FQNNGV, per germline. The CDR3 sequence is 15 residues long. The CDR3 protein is CASSPVRGNSVEQFF. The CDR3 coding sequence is TGTGCCAGCAGCCCGGTCAGGGGCAATTCGGTGGAGCAGTTCTTC.

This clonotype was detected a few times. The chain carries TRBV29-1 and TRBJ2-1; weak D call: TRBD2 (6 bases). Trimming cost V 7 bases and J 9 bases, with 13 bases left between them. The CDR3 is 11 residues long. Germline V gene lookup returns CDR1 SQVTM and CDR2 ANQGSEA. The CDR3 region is CSGGDDGEQFF. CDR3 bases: TGCAGCGGGGGGGATGATGGTGAGCAGTTCTTC.

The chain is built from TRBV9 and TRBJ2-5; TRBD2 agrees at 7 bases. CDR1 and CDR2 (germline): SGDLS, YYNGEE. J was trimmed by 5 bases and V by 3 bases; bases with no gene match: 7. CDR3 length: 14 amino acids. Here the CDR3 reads CASSARTSEETQYF. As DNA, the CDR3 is TGTGCCAGCAGCGCTCGGACTAGTGAGGAGACCCAGTACTTC.

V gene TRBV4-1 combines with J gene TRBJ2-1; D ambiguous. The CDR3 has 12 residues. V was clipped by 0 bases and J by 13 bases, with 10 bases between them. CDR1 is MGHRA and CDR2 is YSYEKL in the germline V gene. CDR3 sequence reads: CASSQEGFGQFF. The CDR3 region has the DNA TGCGCCAGCAGCCAAGAGGGGTTTGGCCAGTTCTTC.

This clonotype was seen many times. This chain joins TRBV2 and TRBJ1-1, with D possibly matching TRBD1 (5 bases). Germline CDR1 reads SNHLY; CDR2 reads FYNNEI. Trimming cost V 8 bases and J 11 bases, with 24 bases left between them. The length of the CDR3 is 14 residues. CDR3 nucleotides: TGTGCCAGCGCTCTTCCGGGACGCCTGGTCCGGGCTTTCTTT. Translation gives CASALPGRLVRAFF.